Below, 10 T cell receptor beta chains from the same sample are listed, as sequenced in a study of cytomegalovirus exposure and HLA in healthy donors. The PCR contained 60 Vbeta and 13 Jbeta primers. Repertoires were generated with immunoSEQ multiplex PCR, while TCRdb's copy carries only in-frame clones and drops some. The sample lists about 150,000 clones, roughly 79% occurring once. The sample consisted of PBMCs. These receptors were collected from a woman between 40 and 55 years old in good health and CMV-seropositive.

This chain uses TRBV5-6 with TRBJ1-5, with TRBD1 matching 7 bases. The length of the CDR3 is 16 residues. Germline assignment: CDR1 SGHDT and CDR2 YYEEEE. Trimming took 3 bases from V and 1 from J; bases not matched to a gene: 7. The CDR3 nucleotides read TGTGCCAGCAGCTCAAAGGGGGCAAAGAGCAATCAGCCCCAGCATTTT. This translates into CASSSKGAKSNQPQHF.

This clone was counted ten times or more. The chain employs TRBV4-3 and TRBJ2-2; D unresolved. The V and J ends lost 3 bases and 4 bases respectively, with 12 bases between them. Germline values: CDR1 LGHNA, CDR2 YSLEER. The CDR3 runs 15 residues. The CDR3 loop is CASSQSGFSTGELFF. In nucleotides, the CDR3 is TGCGCCAGCAGCCAGTCAGGATTTTCCACCGGGGAGCTGTTTTTT.

This clone was seen once. The chain links TRBV30 to TRBJ1-1; D uncertain. The germline V gene has CDR1 GTSNPN and CDR2 SVGIG (reference sequence). This CDR3 is built from 11 residues. Trimming took off 3 bases at V and 10 bases at J, with 12 bases between the two ends. CDR3 sequence (DNA): TGTGCCTGGAGCCCGGGTGCCGGAGCTTTCTTT. It is translated as CAWSPGAGAFF.

V is TRBV10-2 and J is TRBJ2-2; TRBD1 matches 7 bases. Germline lookup yields CDR1 WSHSY and CDR2 SAAADI. The ends lost 3 bases at V and 4 bases at J; junction bases unmatched: 5. The CDR3 runs 15 residues. The CDR3 DNA sequence: TGCGCCAGCAGTGATGAGGGGGCCACCACCGGGGAGCTGTTTTTT. Its protein is CASSDEGATTGELFF.

The chain employs TRBV9 and TRBJ2-1; D is possibly TRBD2 (5 bases). CDR1 is SGDLS, CDR2 YYNGEE, per germline. This CDR3 comprises 13 residues. Deletions cut 6 bases from V and 8 bases from J, with 15 bases between. This chain's CDR3 is CASTSTIKDEQFF. For the CDR3, the DNA is TGTGCCAGCACTTCGACTATCAAGGATGAGCAGTTCTTC.

This clone has only one observation. The CDR3 nucleotides are TGTGCCAGCAGTGAAGAGACGGGCTACAATGAGCAGTTCTTC. Translating gives CASSEETGYNEQFF. The gene calls are TRBV2 and TRBJ2-1; D is ambiguous. CDR3 length: 14 amino acids. Germline lookup yields CDR1 SNHLY and CDR2 FYNNEI. Between the trimmed V and J ends, which lost 1 base and 3 bases, there was a span of 7 bases. Combining the CDR3 with reference TRBV2 and TRBJ2-1 gives the whole variable domain EPEVTQTPSHQVTQMGQEVILRCVPISNHLYFYWYRQILGQKVEFLVSFYNNEISEKSEIFDDQFSVERPDGSNFTLKIRSTKLEDSAMYFCASSEETGYNEQFFGPGTRLTVL.

This sequence joins TRBV2 and TRBJ2-1; 13 bases map to TRBD2. After removal of 6 bases from V and 4 bases from J, the junction contained 12 bases not matched to a gene. CDR1 SNHLY and CDR2 FYNNEI come from the germline V gene. The CDR3 is 18 amino acids. The CDR3 here is CASRGGLAGPTPYNEQFF. Written as DNA, the CDR3 is TGTGCCAGCAGAGGGGGACTAGCGGGGCCCACCCCGTACAATGAGCAGTTCTTC.

The gene calls are TRBV7-8 and TRBJ2-3; 8 bases fit TRBD2. The J segment lost 2 bases and the V segment lost 1 base, leaving 5 bases of the junction unmatched. The length of the CDR3 is 16 residues. The germline V gene encodes CDR1 SGHVS and CDR2 FQNEAQ. The CDR3 DNA is TGTGCCAGCAGCTTAGTTGCGGGGGGACTCACAGATACGCAGTATTTT. It specifies CASSLVAGGLTDTQYF.

The rearrangement links TRBV30 to TRBJ2-7; D gene uncertain. Per germline, CDR1 GTSNPN and CDR2 SVGIG (reference sequence). This CDR3 has 11 residues. Trimming took off 2 bases at V and 6 bases at J, with 8 bases between the two ends. CDR3 loop: CAWSLLSEQYF. In DNA form, the CDR3 reads TGTGCCTGGAGTCTATTGTCCGAGCAGTACTTC.

J is TRBJ2-2 and V is TRBV7-7; 8 bases match TRBD1. CDR1 is SSHAT and CDR2 is FNYEAQ in the germline V gene (reference sequence). The CDR3 consists of 15 residues. Germline trimming cut 6 bases from V and 6 bases from J; bases unmatched to any gene: 9. The CDR3, as DNA: TGTGCCAGCAGTGTCCAGGGGGCCCCCCCCGGGGAGCTGTTTTTT. The encoded protein is CASSVQGAPPGELFF. The full variable domain, rest sourced from reference TRBV7-7 and TRBJ2-2, is GAGVSQSPRYKVTKRGQDVTLRCDPISSHATLYWYQQALGQGPEFLTYFNYEAQPDKSGLPSDRFSAERPEGSISTLTIQRTEQRDSAMYRCASSVQGAPPGELFFGEGSRLTVL.